The 30 T cell receptor beta chains reported below all come from one sample, sequenced in a study of siplizumab effects on memory and regulatory T cells. Profiling relied on immunoSEQ multiplex PCR, and the TCRdb table lists in-frame clones only, not all of them. Among around 100,000 clones listed, about 95% were seen once. Sequences were obtained from non-Treg CD4+ T cells sorted from blood. The receptors here all came from a human donor in good health.

This clone was observed a single time. The chain joins TRBV6-5 to TRBJ2-5, with 9 bases matching TRBD1. After removal of 5 bases from V and 6 bases from J, the junction contained 7 bases not matched to a gene. Germline V gives CDR1 MNHEY, CDR2 SVGAGI. The CDR3 loop spans 14 amino acids. Here the CDR3 reads CASSPQDRGQTQYF. CDR3 bases: TGTGCCAGCAGTCCGCAGGACAGGGGACAGACCCAGTACTTC.

The chain has TRBV11-3 and TRBJ2-3; D may correspond to TRBD1 or TRBD2 (5 bases each). Trimming took off 5 bases at V and 3 bases at J, with 15 bases between the two ends. CDR1 SGHNT and CDR2 YENEEA come from the germline V gene. The CDR3 runs to 15 residues. CDR3 amino acids: CASSKGRGSTDTQYF. CDR3 in DNA: TGTGCCAGCAGCAAGGGACGGGGCAGTACAGATACGCAGTATTTT.

This clone showed up just once. This chain uses TRBV4-2 with TRBJ2-3; 14 positions agree with TRBD2. CDR1 is LGHNA, CDR2 YNFKEQ, per germline. J gave up 4 bases and V 0 bases, and 6 bases lay outside the gene matches. This CDR3 contains 18 residues. The CDR3 reads CASSQERGTSGRPDTQYF. The CDR3 nucleotides read TGTGCCAGCAGCCAAGAGCGGGGGACTAGCGGGAGACCAGATACGCAGTATTTT.

V usage is TRBV5-1 and J usage is TRBJ2-1; TRBD2 might be the D (6 bases). This CDR3 spans 15 amino acids. V lost 1 base to trimming and J lost 0 bases, with 8 bases between them. CDR1 and CDR2 (germline): SGHRS, YFSETQ. The CDR3 coding sequence is TGCGCCAGCAGCTTGCCGGGACTCTCCTACAATGAGCAGTTCTTC. Protein product: CASSLPGLSYNEQFF.

The rearrangement links TRBV6-5 to TRBJ1-1; D gene uncertain. Germline V gene sequence: CDR1 MNHEY, CDR2 SVGAGI. The V end was cut by 4 bases, the J end by 0 bases, with 6 bases between. The CDR3 covers 13 residues. The CDR3 is CASSFDMNTEAFF. CDR3 nucleotides: TGTGCCAGCAGTTTCGACATGAACACTGAAGCTTTCTTT.

V and J are TRBV28 and TRBJ2-7, with 7 bases identical to TRBD2. The CDR3 extends over 16 amino acids. The trim removed 6 bases at V and 1 base at J, leaving 12 bases unmatched. Germline-derived CDR1 and CDR2 are MDHEN and SYDVKM. The CDR3 nucleotides read TGTGCCAGCAGGAGCGGGACGCAAGTATTTTCCTACGAGCAGTACTTC. Protein: CASRSGTQVFSYEQYF.

V gene TRBV30 combines with J gene TRBJ2-2; 7 nucleotides align to TRBD1. The germline gives CDR1 GTSNPN, CDR2 SVGIG (reference sequence). There are 14 residues in the CDR3. The junction had 2 bases not matched to a gene; V was cut back by 0 bases and J by 4 bases. CDR3 sequence reads: CAWSVTGATGELFF. Here the CDR3 DNA reads TGTGCCTGGAGTGTTACAGGGGCCACCGGGGAGCTGTTTTTT.

The chain joins TRBV7-3 to TRBJ2-5; maybe TRBD2 (6 bases). With 2 bases removed from V and 2 bases from J, the gap between germline ends came to 9 bases. Germline V gives CDR1 SGHTA, CDR2 FQGTGA. The CDR3 spans 14 residues. CDR3 amino acids: CASSLAGRQETQYF. CDR3 sequence (DNA): TGTGCCAGCAGCTTAGCGGGGAGACAAGAGACCCAGTACTTC.

The V gene is TRBV2, the J gene TRBJ1-4, with 10 nucleotides matching TRBD1. CDR3 length equals 14 residues. The V gene end was trimmed by 7 bases and the J gene end by 5 bases; junction bases not matched to a gene: 4. Per germline, CDR1 SNHLY and CDR2 FYNNEI. Written as DNA, the CDR3 is TGTGCCAGCAATAGACAGGGGGCAAATGAAAAACTGTTTTTT. This codes for CASNRQGANEKLFF. The entire variable domain, with the rest obtained from reference TRBV2 and TRBJ1-4, is as follows: EPEVTQTPSHQVTQMGQEVILRCVPISNHLYFYWYRQILGQKVEFLVSFYNNEISEKSEIFDDQFSVERPDGSNFTLKIRSTKLEDSAMYFCASNRQGANEKLFFGSGTQLSVL.

The chain recombines TRBV2 with TRBJ1-2, with TRBD1 as a possible D gene (6 bases). The CDR3 length is 15 residues. The V end lost 7 bases, the J end lost 3 bases, and 18 bases lay between the germline ends. Germline assignment: CDR1 SNHLY and CDR2 FYNNEI. The CDR3 here is CASTGGVGFDYGYTF. In nucleotides, the CDR3 is TGTGCCAGCACGGGGGGCGTCGGGTTTGACTATGGCTACACCTTC.

The CDR3 region has the DNA TGTGCCAGCAGCTCTTCTGGTGTAGAAGCTTTCTTT. It specifies CASSSSGVEAFF. The chain joins TRBV5-6 to TRBJ1-1, with D unresolved. Germline V gene data show CDR1 as SGHDT and CDR2 as YYEEEE. The CDR3 has 12 amino acids. Trimming stripped 3 bases from V and 8 bases from J, with 11 bases between.

The V call is TRBV10-1, the J call TRBJ2-5; D uncertain. Trimming removed 6 bases from V and 4 bases from J, with 12 bases in between. Looked up from germline, CDR1 is WNHNN and CDR2 is SYGVQD (reference sequence). This CDR3 has 13 residues. The CDR3: CASSRAVGETQYF. The CDR3 DNA follows: TGCGCCAGCAGCCGGGCAGTGGGAGAGACCCAGTACTTC.

The chain carries TRBV12-5 and TRBJ2-7; either TRBD1 or TRBD2 may fit D (6 bases each). The germline V and J ends were trimmed by 0 bases and 0 bases, with 15 bases remaining between them. Germline V lookup: CDR1 LGHNT, CDR2 FRNRAP. The CDR3 extends over 17 amino acids. The chain's CDR3 is CASGLVGGLTISYEQYF. The DNA of the CDR3 is TGTGCTAGTGGTTTGGTAGGGGGACTCACCATCTCCTACGAGCAGTACTTC.

The chain carries TRBV19 and TRBJ2-1, with 9 nucleotides matching TRBD1. Unmatched junction bases numbered 10, after V lost 3 bases and J lost 7 bases. This CDR3 is built from 16 residues. The germline CDR1 and CDR2 sequences are LNHDA and SQIVND (reference sequence). For the CDR3, the DNA is TGTGCCAGTAGTATTAGGCCAGGACAGGGGTATAATGAGCAGTTCTTC. This encodes CASSIRPGQGYNEQFF.

CDR3 coding DNA: TGTGCCAGCAGCCTGGGACAGGGGGCCAACACTGAAGCTTTCTTT. Translated: CASSLGQGANTEAFF. This chain joins TRBV11-3 and TRBJ1-1, with 12 bases that match TRBD1. V trimming: 5 bases; J trimming: 2 bases; junction bases outside the gene matches: 3. Germline CDR1 and CDR2: SGHNT and YENEEA. This CDR3 contains 15 residues.

The V and J genes are TRBV18 and TRBJ1-2; no firm D call. The CDR3 is 14 amino acids. Germline V gene data show CDR1 as KGHSH and CDR2 as LQKENI. V was trimmed by 3 bases and J by 3 bases, leaving 11 bases between them. CDR3 residues: CASSPPHEDYGYTF. The CDR3, as DNA: TGTGCCAGCTCACCGCCTCACGAAGACTATGGCTACACCTTC.

The genes are TRBV28 and TRBJ2-1, with D perhaps TRBD2 (6 bases). The V gene lost 2 bases and the J gene lost 0 bases, with 17 bases spanning the gap. Germline CDR1 reads MDHEN; CDR2 reads SYDVKM. The CDR3 spans 18 residues. CDR3 coding DNA: TGTGCCAGCAGTTTACTCCCTAAGACGGGACTCTCCTACAATGAGCAGTTCTTC. Its translation: CASSLLPKTGLSYNEQFF.

CDR3 nucleotides: TGTGCCAGCAGCTTATATAGGGGCCAGACCCAGTACTTC. It yields the protein CASSLYRGQTQYF. This chain links TRBV11-3 with TRBJ2-5, with a possible D match to TRBD1 (5 bases). The CDR3 runs 13 residues. Trimming removed 2 bases at V and 6 bases at J, with 10 bases between. Germline CDR1 reads SGHNT; CDR2 reads YENEEA.

The chain combines TRBV5-1 with TRBJ2-6, with 9 bases identical to TRBD1. Germline CDR1 reads SGHRS; CDR2 reads YFSETQ. Germline trimming cut 4 bases from V and 0 bases from J; bases unmatched to any gene: 8. The CDR3 totals 18 residues. The DNA of the CDR3 is TGCGCCAGCAGCCTGGCCGGGACAGGGAGCTCTGGGGCCAACGTCCTGACTTTC. Protein product: CASSLAGTGSSGANVLTF.

The chain combines TRBV7-2 with TRBJ2-1; possibly TRBD2 for D (5 bases). Trimming took off 5 bases at V and 8 bases at J, with 16 bases between the two ends. The CDR3 has 14 amino acids. Germline V gene sequence: CDR1 SGHTA, CDR2 FQGNSA. The CDR3 bases are TGTGCCAGCAGCCTACTTTCTAGCAGCGATGAGCAGTTCTTC. As protein: CASSLLSSSDEQFF.

This chain connects TRBV7-9 to TRBJ2-5; 8 positions match TRBD1. Germline CDR1 reads SEHNR; CDR2 reads FQNEAQ (reference sequence). This CDR3 is 13 amino acids long. The V segment lost 5 bases and the J segment 11 bases; nucleotides outside the gene matches: 10. CDR3 DNA sequence: TGTGCCAGCAGCGACCTCGTTGGGACAGGACAGTACTTC. It is translated as CASSDLVGTGQYF.

The chain combines TRBV11-3 with TRBJ2-1, with 7 bases matching TRBD2. The CDR3 loop spans 15 amino acids. The junction had 7 bases not matched to a gene; V was cut back by 5 bases and J by 3 bases. The germline V gene has CDR1 SGHNT and CDR2 YENEEA. The CDR3 sequence is CASSPREDGYNEQFF. For the CDR3, the DNA is TGTGCCAGCAGCCCTCGGGAGGACGGCTACAATGAGCAGTTCTTC.

This clone was detected only once. This sequence joins TRBV6-1 and TRBJ2-7, with a possible D match to TRBD1 (6 bases). Germline V CDR1 and CDR2: MNHNS, SASEGT. There are 12 residues in the CDR3. Trimming removed 6 bases at V and 5 bases at J, with 11 bases between. CDR3 DNA: TGTGCCAGCAGGAGGACAGTTGACGAGCAGTACTTC. Translating it yields CASRRTVDEQYF.

The rearrangement joins TRBV29-1 to TRBJ2-3; D is unclear. This CDR3 has 10 amino acids. The germline gives CDR1 SQVTM, CDR2 ANQGSEA. Trimming left V 7 bases short and J 4 bases short, with 6 bases between. Written as DNA, the CDR3 is TGCAGCGCCGGGTCAGATACGCAGTATTTT. It is translated as CSAGSDTQYF.

This chain connects TRBV6-5 to TRBJ1-1; D not certain. Germline-derived CDR1 and CDR2 are MNHEY and SVGAGI. This CDR3 spans 12 amino acids. Trimming pared 2 bases from V and 4 bases from J, leaving 5 bases between. CDR3 amino acids: CASSYGSTEAFF. CDR3 DNA sequence: TGTGCCAGCAGTTACGGTTCCACTGAAGCTTTCTTT.

This chain links TRBV4-1 with TRBJ1-1, with D maybe TRBD1 (6 bases). CDR3 size: 14 residues. CDR1 is MGHRA, CDR2 YSYEKL, per germline. Between the trimmed V and J ends, which lost 0 bases and 6 bases, there was a span of 11 bases. CDR3 in DNA: TGCGCCAGCAGCCAAGAGGGGTGGGGGCCTGAAGCTTTCTTT. Amino acid sequence: CASSQEGWGPEAFF.

V gene TRBV6-1 combines with J gene TRBJ2-2; 7 bases agree with TRBD1. The germline gives CDR1 MNHNS, CDR2 SASEGT. The CDR3 has 16 amino acids. J gave up 2 bases and V 0 bases, and 3 bases lay outside the gene matches. The CDR3 nucleotides read TGTGCCAGCAGTGAAGCACAGGGGCTCAACACCGGGGAGCTGTTTTTT. Its translation is CASSEAQGLNTGELFF.

A single count supports this clone. The chain has TRBV11-1 and TRBJ2-5; D is perhaps TRBD1 (6 bases). V lost 2 bases and J lost 4, with 17 bases in between. The CDR3 loop spans 16 amino acids. Germline lookup yields CDR1 SGHAT and CDR2 FQDESV (reference sequence). The CDR3 reads CASSLMAGESIETQYF. The CDR3, as DNA: TGTGCCAGCAGCTTAATGGCAGGGGAGAGTATAGAGACCCAGTACTTC.

The chain uses TRBV7-3 and TRBJ1-4, with D unclear. V was cut by 2 bases and J by 0 bases, with 10 bases left in between. CDR1 is SGHTA, CDR2 FQGTGA, per germline. The CDR3 sequence is 16 residues long. In DNA form, the CDR3 reads TGTGCCAGCAGCTTACACACGATCGCAACTAATGAAAAACTGTTTTTT. Protein sequence: CASSLHTIATNEKLFF.

This chain connects TRBV7-9 to TRBJ1-1, with D perhaps TRBD1 (6 bases). The germline gives CDR1 SEHNR, CDR2 FQNEAQ (reference sequence). V shed 4 bases and J shed 5 bases, with 11 bases lying between them. This CDR3 has 13 residues. CDR3 sequence (DNA): TGTGCCAGCAGCTATAAGCAGGGGACTGAAGCTTTCTTT. This sequence encodes CASSYKQGTEAFF. Full variable domain (rest looked up from reference TRBV7-9 and TRBJ1-1): DTGVSQNPRHKITKRGQNVTFRCDPISEHNRLYWYRQTLGQGPEFLTYFQNEAQLEKSRLLSDRFSAERPKGSFSTLEIQRTEQGDSAMYLCASSYKQGTEAFFGQGTRLTVV.